The 18 T cell receptor beta chains below come from one sample, sequenced in a study of blood T cell repertoires in COVID-19. Measured with immunoSEQ multiplex PCR; TCRdb has only the in-frame clones, and not every one. The sample comprises under 140,000 clones, around 89% of which are singletons, and approximately 3.4% rests with the top ten. The material sequenced was peripheral blood. The origin of the receptors is a woman aged 45-60 years with acute or convalescent COVID-19.

This sequence joins TRBV27 and TRBJ2-7; TRBD2 agrees at 10 bases. This CDR3 is built from 16 residues. Germline V gene sequence: CDR1 MNHEY, CDR2 SMNVEV (reference sequence). The V gene end was trimmed by 5 bases and the J gene end by 2 bases; junction bases not matched to a gene: 9. The DNA of the CDR3 is TGTGCCAGCAGTCGTTTAGCGGGAGGCCGTACCTACGAGCAGTACTTC. Translation: CASSRLAGGRTYEQYF.

The genes are TRBV6-1 and TRBJ2-1; maybe TRBD2 (6 bases). The V end lost 3 bases, the J end lost 5 bases, and 20 bases lay between the germline ends. CDR1 is MNHNS and CDR2 is SASEGT in the germline V gene. This CDR3 comprises 17 residues. CDR3: CASSDVLGGPANNEQFF. CDR3 DNA: TGTGCCAGCAGTGACGTGCTCGGGGGTCCCGCGAACAATGAGCAGTTCTTC.

The sample holds a few counts of this clone. The V gene is TRBV5-1, the J gene TRBJ2-3; D possibly corresponds to TRBD2 (5 bases). Germline CDR1 and CDR2: SGHRS and YFSETQ. V lost 1 base, J lost 4 bases, and 13 bases lay in between. This CDR3 contains 15 residues. The CDR3 region has the DNA TGCGCCAGCAGCTTGTCTGGGAGAGGCTCAGATACGCAGTATTTT. Protein product: CASSLSGRGSDTQYF. The whole variable domain, filled in from reference TRBV5-1 and TRBJ2-3, reads KAGVTQTPRYLIKTRGQQVTLSCSPISGHRSVSWYQQTPGQGLQFLFEYFSETQRNKGNFPGRFSGRQFSNSRSEMNVSTLELGDSALYLCASSLSGRGSDTQYFGPGTRLTVL.

The V gene is TRBV5-5, the J gene TRBJ2-3, with no clear D. Germline V lookup: CDR1 SGHKS, CDR2 YYEKEE (reference sequence). The CDR3 extends over 13 amino acids. Trimming cost V 2 bases and J 0 bases, with 4 bases left between them. This chain's CDR3 is CASSFSSTDTQYF. The CDR3 region has the DNA TGTGCCAGCAGCTTTAGTAGCACAGATACGCAGTATTTT.

This chain joins TRBV7-9 and TRBJ2-7; weak D call: TRBD2 (6 bases). Looked up from germline, CDR1 is SEHNR and CDR2 is FQNEAQ (reference sequence). The CDR3 has 15 residues. The V gene lost 5 bases and the J gene lost 6 bases, with 20 bases spanning the gap. The CDR3 region has the DNA TGTGCCAGCAGCCCCCGAGGGCCTAGCGTGGGCGAGCAGTACTTC. Translation gives CASSPRGPSVGEQYF. Supplemented by reference TRBV7-9 and TRBJ2-7, the full variable domain reads DTGVSQNPRHKITKRGQNVTFRCDPISEHNRLYWYRQTLGQGPEFLTYFQNEAQLEKSRLLSDRFSAERPKGSFSTLEIQRTEQGDSAMYLCASSPRGPSVGEQYFGPGTRLTVT.

This rearrangement joins TRBV2 to TRBJ2-2, with no clear D. The CDR3 extends over 14 amino acids. V lost 5 bases to trimming and J lost 0 bases, with 7 bases between them. Germline V gives CDR1 SNHLY, CDR2 FYNNEI. The chain's CDR3 is CASSKQPNTGELFF. CDR3 DNA: TGTGCCAGCAGTAAACAGCCGAACACCGGGGAGCTGTTTTTT.

The gene calls are TRBV7-2 and TRBJ2-5; 8 bases are shared with TRBD2. The ends lost 4 bases at V and 4 bases at J; junction bases unmatched: 5. Germline CDR1 reads SGHTA; CDR2 reads FQGNSA. The CDR3 has 14 residues. For the CDR3, the DNA is TGTGCCAGCAGCTATAGCGGGGCCCGAGAGACCCAGTACTTC. As protein: CASSYSGARETQYF.

There are a few counts of this clone. V is TRBV7-2 and J is TRBJ2-2, with TRBD1 matching over 8 bases. Losses at the gene ends were 3 bases for V and 3 bases for J; bases not matched to a gene: 0. CDR3 size: 14 residues. CDR1 is SGHTA and CDR2 is FQGNSA in the germline V gene. The CDR3 bases are TGTGCCAGCAGCTTGGACAGGGACACCGGGGAGCTGTTTTTT. Residues: CASSLDRDTGELFF.

The chain employs TRBV7-2 and TRBJ2-1, with TRBD2 matching 10 bases. The CDR3 consists of 15 residues. V shed 3 bases, J shed 6 bases, and the junction held 5 bases outside the gene matches. CDR1 SGHTA and CDR2 FQGNSA come from the germline V gene. The CDR3 protein is CASSLAASGSNEQFF. CDR3 bases: TGTGCCAGCAGCTTGGCGGCTAGCGGGAGCAATGAGCAGTTCTTC.

This rearrangement joins TRBV27 to TRBJ2-1; D gene ambiguous. The V and J ends lost 2 bases and 3 bases respectively, with 11 bases between them. Germline V gene lookup returns CDR1 MNHEY and CDR2 SMNVEV (reference sequence). The CDR3 consists of 15 residues. The CDR3 region has the DNA TGTGCCAGCAGTTTAGCCCCTAATCTCTACAATGAGCAGTTCTTC. It yields the protein CASSLAPNLYNEQFF.

The gene calls are TRBV11-2 and TRBJ2-1; TRBD2 matches 7 bases. Germline V gives CDR1 SGHAT, CDR2 FQNNGV. V was pared by 5 bases and J by 14 bases, with 15 bases of the junction left unmatched. The CDR3 sequence is 14 residues long. CDR3 residues: CASSPQTAGEVEFF. DNA of the CDR3: TGTGCCAGCAGCCCCCAAACGGCGGGAGAGGTGGAGTTCTTC.

The chain uses TRBV6-5 and TRBJ2-3; 8 nucleotides line up with TRBD1. Trimming took 5 bases from V and 6 from J; bases not matched to a gene: 7. Germline V lookup: CDR1 MNHEY, CDR2 SVGAGI. This CDR3 is built from 14 residues. The CDR3 reads CASSHRTGTDTQYF. CDR3 in DNA: TGTGCCAGCAGTCACAGGACAGGGACCGATACGCAGTATTTT.

The chain recombines TRBV11-2 with TRBJ1-5; no reliable D call. In germline, CDR1 is SGHAT, CDR2 FQNNGV. The germline V and J ends were trimmed by 0 bases and 2 bases, with 14 bases remaining between them. CDR3 length equals 17 residues. The CDR3 is CASSLDWGDQGNQPQHF. CDR3 bases: TGTGCCAGCAGCTTAGATTGGGGAGACCAAGGCAATCAGCCCCAGCATTTT.

The chain couples TRBV3-1 (or the pseudogene TRBV3-2) to TRBJ1-1, with a tentative D call TRBD1 (5 bases). The V gene lost 3 bases and the J gene lost 11 bases, with 13 bases spanning the gap. CDR3 length: 12 amino acids. The germline V gene encodes CDR1 LGHDT and CDR2 YNNKEL (reference sequence). Here the CDR3 reads CASSHSTGRAFF. CDR3 nucleotides: TGTGCCAGCAGCCATAGCACAGGACGGGCTTTCTTT.

This chain joins TRBV27 and TRBJ2-6; perhaps TRBD2 as D (5 bases). There are 18 residues in the CDR3. V was trimmed by 1 base and J by 0 bases, leaving 13 bases between them. Germline CDR1 is MNHEY and CDR2 is SMNVEV (reference sequence). The chain's CDR3 is CASSLWGVISSGANVLTF. The CDR3 nucleotides read TGTGCCAGCAGTTTATGGGGAGTAATTAGCTCTGGGGCCAACGTCCTGACTTTC.

The chain combines TRBV6-2 or TRBV6-3 with TRBJ1-1; 7 bases are shared with TRBD1. The CDR3 loop spans 16 amino acids. The germline V gene has CDR1 MNHEY and CDR2 SVGEGT. V shed 2 bases, J shed 2 bases, and the junction held 8 bases outside the gene matches. CDR3 protein: CASSYRRTGKNTEAFF. The CDR3, as DNA: TGTGCCAGCAGTTACCGGCGGACAGGAAAAAACACTGAAGCTTTCTTT.

V usage is TRBV2 and J usage is TRBJ2-3; 7 bases align to TRBD1. This CDR3 has 14 residues. V dropped 5 bases and J dropped 5; count of bases not matched to a gene: 7. CDR1 and CDR2 from the germline V gene are SNHLY and FYNNEI. CDR3 sequence (DNA): TGTGCCAGCAGTCTACAGGGGCTGGGAGATACGCAGTATTTT. Encoded protein: CASSLQGLGDTQYF.

The V and J genes are TRBV7-6 and TRBJ2-2; 7 nucleotides align to TRBD1. Per germline, CDR1 SGHVS and CDR2 FNYEAQ. CDR3 size: 15 residues. V was pared by 5 bases and J by 2 bases, with 5 bases of the junction left unmatched. The DNA for the CDR3 is TGTGCCAGCAGCCCGACAGGGATAAACACCGGGGAGCTGTTTTTT. Protein sequence: CASSPTGINTGELFF.